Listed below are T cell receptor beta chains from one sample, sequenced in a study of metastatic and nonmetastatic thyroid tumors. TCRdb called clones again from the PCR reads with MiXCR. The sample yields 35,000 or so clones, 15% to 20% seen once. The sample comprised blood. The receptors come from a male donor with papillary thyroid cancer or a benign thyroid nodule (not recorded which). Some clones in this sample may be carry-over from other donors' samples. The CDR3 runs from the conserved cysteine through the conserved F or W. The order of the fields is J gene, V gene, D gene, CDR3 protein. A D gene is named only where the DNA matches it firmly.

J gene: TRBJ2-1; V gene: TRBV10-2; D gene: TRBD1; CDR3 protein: CASRDQGQGAYNEQFF
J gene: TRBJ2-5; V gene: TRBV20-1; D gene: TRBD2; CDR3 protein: CSARGLAGRVLRETQYF
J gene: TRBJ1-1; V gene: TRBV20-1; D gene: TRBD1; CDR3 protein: CSARQGARGTEAFF
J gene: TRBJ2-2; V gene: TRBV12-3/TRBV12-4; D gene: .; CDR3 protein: CASSLVGGIGGELFF
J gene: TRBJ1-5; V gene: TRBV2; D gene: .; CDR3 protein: CASREQGLNQPQHF
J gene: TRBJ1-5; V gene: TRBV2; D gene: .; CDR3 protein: CASRTRSNQPQHF
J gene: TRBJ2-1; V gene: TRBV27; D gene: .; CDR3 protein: CASSPLGTLYNEQFF
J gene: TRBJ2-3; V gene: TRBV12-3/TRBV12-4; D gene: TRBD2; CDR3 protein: CASSSSGDTQYF
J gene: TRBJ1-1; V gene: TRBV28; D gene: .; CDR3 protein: CASSFGYMNTEAFF
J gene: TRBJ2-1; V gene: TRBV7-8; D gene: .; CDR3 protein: CAISREQWHNEQFF
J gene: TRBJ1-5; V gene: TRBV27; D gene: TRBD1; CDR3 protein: CAISFRGQGNPQPQHF
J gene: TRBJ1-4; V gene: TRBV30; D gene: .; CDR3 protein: CAWTQRGGFNEKLFF
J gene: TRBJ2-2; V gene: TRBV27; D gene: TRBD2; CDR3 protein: CASSIGTSALLELFF
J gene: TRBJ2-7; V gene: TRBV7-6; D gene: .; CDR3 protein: CASSSGQGWNEQYF
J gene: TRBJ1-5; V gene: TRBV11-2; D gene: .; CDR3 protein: CASSLDREQPQHF
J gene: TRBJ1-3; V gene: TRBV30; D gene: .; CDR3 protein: CAWRATGYSGNTIYF
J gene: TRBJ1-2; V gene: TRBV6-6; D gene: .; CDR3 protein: CASSYQDIYLYTF
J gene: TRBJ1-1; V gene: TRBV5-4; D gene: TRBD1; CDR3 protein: CASSDPTGEGTEAFF
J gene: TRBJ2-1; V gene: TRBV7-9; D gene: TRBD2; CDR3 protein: CASSLVAGEFGEQFF
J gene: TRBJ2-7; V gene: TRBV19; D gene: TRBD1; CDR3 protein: CASSKQGKSSYEQYF
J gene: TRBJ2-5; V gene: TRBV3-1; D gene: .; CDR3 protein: CASSLRSGGETQYF
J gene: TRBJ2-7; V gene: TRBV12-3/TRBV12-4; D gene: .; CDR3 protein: CASRNQAYEQYF
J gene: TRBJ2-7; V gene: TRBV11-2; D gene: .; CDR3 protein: CASSLKPSNYEQYF
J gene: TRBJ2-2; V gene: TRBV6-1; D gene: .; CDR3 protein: CASSSPYTGELFF
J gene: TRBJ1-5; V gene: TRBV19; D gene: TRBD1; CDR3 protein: CASTQTGGNQPQHF
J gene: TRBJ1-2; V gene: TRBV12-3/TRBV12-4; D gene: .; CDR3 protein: CASRYSGPCDYTF
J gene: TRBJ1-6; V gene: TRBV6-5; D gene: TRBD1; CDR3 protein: CASSLWTGDNSPLHF
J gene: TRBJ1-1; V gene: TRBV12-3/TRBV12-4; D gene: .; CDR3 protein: CASSLGAGSTEAFF
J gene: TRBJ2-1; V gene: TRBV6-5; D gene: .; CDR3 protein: CASSYRVTGLYNEQFF
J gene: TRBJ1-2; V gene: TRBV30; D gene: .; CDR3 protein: CAWSVQGLLYGYTF
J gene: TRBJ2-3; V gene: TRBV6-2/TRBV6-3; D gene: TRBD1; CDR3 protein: CASSPGQVVDTQYF
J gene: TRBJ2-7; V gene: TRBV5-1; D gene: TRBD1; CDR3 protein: CASSLGQGAYEQYF
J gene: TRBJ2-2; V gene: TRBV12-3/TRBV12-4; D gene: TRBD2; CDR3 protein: CASSPIAGATGELFF
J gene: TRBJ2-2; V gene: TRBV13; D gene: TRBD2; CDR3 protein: CASSPFAGGRMKNTGELFF
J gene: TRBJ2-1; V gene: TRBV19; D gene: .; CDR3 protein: CASSLGISYNEQFF
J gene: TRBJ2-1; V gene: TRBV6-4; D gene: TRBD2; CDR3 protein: CASRTSGGAGDEQFF
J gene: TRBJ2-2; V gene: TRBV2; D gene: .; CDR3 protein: CASRPTSTGELFF
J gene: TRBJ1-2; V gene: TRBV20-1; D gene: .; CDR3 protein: CSARDPGRLSYGYTF
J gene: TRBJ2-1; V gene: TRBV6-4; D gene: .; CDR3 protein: CASSPRGGEYNEQFF
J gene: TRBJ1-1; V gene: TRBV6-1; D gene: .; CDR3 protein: CASKGRNTEAFF
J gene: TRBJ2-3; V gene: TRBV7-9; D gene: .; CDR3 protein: CASIGLDSDTQYF
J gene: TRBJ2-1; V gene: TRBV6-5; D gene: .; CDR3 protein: CASSYSPYNEQFF
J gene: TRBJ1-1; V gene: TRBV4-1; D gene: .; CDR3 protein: CASSQDPFPEAFF
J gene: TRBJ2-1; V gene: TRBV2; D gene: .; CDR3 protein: CASSEPPTRRQFF
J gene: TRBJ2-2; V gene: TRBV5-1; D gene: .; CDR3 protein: CASSLEGGSGTGELFF
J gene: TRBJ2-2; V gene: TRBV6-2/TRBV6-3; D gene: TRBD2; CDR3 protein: CASSVRGSPVELFF
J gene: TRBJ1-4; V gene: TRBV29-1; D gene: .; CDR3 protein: CSVEGSTRGSNEKLFF
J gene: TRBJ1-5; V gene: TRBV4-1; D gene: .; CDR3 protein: CASSQAQPNQPQHF
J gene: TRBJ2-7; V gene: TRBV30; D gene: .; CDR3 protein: CAWSGGEQYF
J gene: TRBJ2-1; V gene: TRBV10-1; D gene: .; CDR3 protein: CASLAESSYNEQFF
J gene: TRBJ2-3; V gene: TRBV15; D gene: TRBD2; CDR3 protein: CATSRDTLAGASTDTQYF
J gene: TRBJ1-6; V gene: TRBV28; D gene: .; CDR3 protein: CAITVTGGWSPLHF
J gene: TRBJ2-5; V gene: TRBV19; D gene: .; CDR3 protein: CASSSVGVAETQYF